This T cell receptor beta chain was observed in a study of regulatory T cells in long-lasting Graves disease. At the level of the study: Patients with new Graves' disease had used antithyroid drugs below 3 months.

Germline V CDR1 and CDR2: GTSNPN, SVGIG (reference sequence). The trim removed 4 bases at V and 13 bases at J, leaving 11 bases unmatched. CDR3 length: 13 amino acids. Sample time point: newly diagnosed GD, antithyroid drugs for less than 3 months. Making the TCR library involved RNA that had been extracted from PBMCs. Worth noting for this clonotype: A much larger clone sits a single nucleotide away, making a read error possible.

Assembly of TCR beta libraries relied on iRepertoire HTBI primers together with Arm-PCR of CDR3 regions. MiXCR, run by TCRdb on the multiplex PCR reads, gives a single entry per CDR3 protein. In the table there are 400,000 to 500,000 distinct CDR3 sequences, about a sixth of which are singletons. These data were likewise used in another study, on T cells in Graves' hyperthyroidism and ophthalmopathy.

The chain uses TRBV30 and TRBJ2-5; 11 positions match TRBD1. Sample: peripheral blood mononuclear cells (PBMCs), taken at new diagnosis, from a patient treated with antithyroid drugs. This sequence originates from a woman aged 25-40 years with Graves disease. This CDR3 is CAWTTGQGDERYF. CDR3 nucleotide sequence: TGTGCCTGGACCACGGGACAGGGGGATGAGCGGTACTTC. The entire variable domain, with the rest obtained from reference TRBV30 and TRBJ2-5, is as follows: SQTIHQWPATLVQPVGSPLSLECTVEGTSNPNLYWYRQAAGRGLQLLFYSVGIGQISSEVPQNLSASRPQDRQFILSSKKLLLSDSGFYLCAWTTGQGDERYFGPGTRLLVL.